Following are 18 T cell receptor beta chains from one sample sequenced in a study of cytomegalovirus exposure and HLA in healthy donors (dated by TCRdb to 2015 to 2018). To prepare the library, the immunoSEQ multiplex PCR assay was applied. For the multiplex PCR, a mixture combining 60 forward primers for TCR Vbeta segments and 13 reverse primers for TCR Jbeta segments was used. TCRdb retrieved this table from immuneACCESS and kept in-frame rearrangements only. Not all clones are present; in checked studies, unresolved V genes account for under half, and no reason is known for the remainder. This sample is represented by over 130,000 clones; 70% to 80% of them were singletons. The ten largest account for around 3.2% of the sample. The sample consisted of PBMCs. The source is a human donor in good health.

The genes are TRBV5-8 and TRBJ1-5, with 10 bases matching TRBD1. CDR3 size: 14 residues. Germline V gene data show CDR1 as SGHTS and CDR2 as YDEGEE. V shed 4 bases and J 6 bases; nucleotides not matched to a gene: 4. In DNA form, the CDR3 reads TGTGCCAGCAGCCCGGGACAGGGGAGTCAGCCCCAGCATTTT. It codes for CASSPGQGSQPQHF.

The chain links TRBV28 to TRBJ1-3; D may be TRBD1 (6 bases). The germline gives CDR1 MDHEN, CDR2 SYDVKM. CDR3 length: 14 residues. Trimming removed 7 bases from V and 4 bases from J, with 14 bases in between. The CDR3 sequence is CASIKPQGGNTIYF. CDR3 nucleotide sequence: TGTGCCAGCATAAAACCACAGGGAGGAAACACCATATATTTT.

The chain combines TRBV2 with TRBJ2-3, with 9 bases aligning to TRBD2. The CDR3 length is 12 residues. The ends lost 11 bases at V and 3 bases at J; junction bases unmatched: 3. CDR1 is SNHLY, CDR2 FYNNEI, per germline. CDR3 sequence reads: CAAGGETDTQYF. In nucleotides, the CDR3 is TGTGCCGCGGGGGGGGAGACAGATACGCAGTATTTT.

The chain is built from TRBV5-6 and TRBJ2-7; 8 bases match TRBD2. Germline loops: CDR1 SGHDT, CDR2 YYEEEE. CDR3 length: 15 amino acids. After removal of 4 bases from V and 3 bases from J, the junction contained 9 bases not matched to a gene. CDR3 sequence (DNA): TGTGCCAGCAGCCCCGGCGGTAGCGGGATCTACGAGCAGTACTTC. Its translation is CASSPGGSGIYEQYF.

This clone was seen a handful of times. CDR3 bases: TGTGCCAGCAGCTTGTTACGCGCCGGGGAGCTGTTTTTT. It yields the protein CASSLLRAGELFF. This sequence joins TRBV5-6 and TRBJ2-2; D remains unclear. The V and J ends lost 1 base and 6 bases respectively, with 7 bases between them. The CDR3 consists of 13 residues. Germline V gene lookup returns CDR1 SGHDT and CDR2 YYEEEE.

This clone has only a few counts. The chain employs TRBV27 and TRBJ1-2; D ambiguous. The germline V gene encodes CDR1 MNHEY and CDR2 SMNVEV (reference sequence). Trimming pared 3 bases from V and 0 bases from J, leaving 14 bases between. The CDR3 has 16 residues. In DNA form, the CDR3 reads TGTGCCAGCAGTTTGCAGACGAGGGAAGCTAACTATGGCTACACCTTC. Encoded protein: CASSLQTREANYGYTF.

V is TRBV30 and J is TRBJ1-5, with D perhaps matching TRBD1 (5 bases). This CDR3 is built from 16 residues. The germline V gene has CDR1 GTSNPN and CDR2 SVGIG (reference sequence). V dropped 3 bases and J dropped 11 bases, with 26 bases sitting between them. CDR3 loop: CAWSQALGGEKGAQHF. The DNA of the CDR3 is TGTGCCTGGAGCCAAGCACTCGGAGGGGAGAAAGGGGCCCAGCATTTT.

This clone has more than one count but fewer than ten. The rearrangement links TRBV27 to TRBJ1-6, with D maybe TRBD1 (6 bases). The germline gives CDR1 MNHEY, CDR2 SMNVEV (reference sequence). The CDR3 runs 16 residues. V was clipped by 6 bases and J by 0 bases, with 12 bases between them. The CDR3 is CASSRTGSSYNSPLHF. The CDR3 DNA reads TGTGCCAGCAGCAGAACAGGGAGCTCCTATAATTCACCCCTCCACTTT.

The rearrangement links TRBV7-9 to TRBJ2-3; D is possibly TRBD2 (6 bases). Trimming removed 5 bases from V and 6 bases from J, with 9 bases in between. Germline loops: CDR1 SEHNR, CDR2 FQNEAQ (reference sequence). The length of the CDR3 is 12 residues. DNA for the CDR3: TGTGCCAGCAGCACTGGGGGGGATACGCAGTATTTT. Its protein product is CASSTGGDTQYF.

J is TRBJ2-7 and V is TRBV5-1; 7 bases agree with TRBD2. V dropped 0 bases and J dropped 2; count of bases not matched to a gene: 8. CDR1 SGHRS and CDR2 YFSETQ come from the germline V gene. CDR3 size: 16 residues. The CDR3, as DNA: TGCGCCAGCAGCTTGGCCCCGGGACTACTACCCTACGAGCAGTACTTC. The encoded protein is CASSLAPGLLPYEQYF.

CDR3 region: CASSNRTGVSNEQYF. The CDR3 DNA reads TGTGCCAGCAGTAATAGGACAGGGGTGTCGAACGAGCAGTACTTC. The chain carries TRBV6-5 and TRBJ2-5; 9 bases line up with TRBD1. The assigned J gene may be wrong: the sequence end matches TRBJ2-7 better. CDR3 length: 15 residues. Germline V gives CDR1 MNHEY, CDR2 SVGAGI.

The chain recombines TRBV7-9 with TRBJ2-6; D is undetermined. V shed 4 bases and J shed 0 bases, with 4 bases lying between them. Germline loops: CDR1 SEHNR, CDR2 FQNEAQ (reference sequence). The CDR3 totals 14 residues. Here the CDR3 reads CASSWASGANVLTF. DNA for the CDR3: TGTGCCAGCAGCTGGGCCTCTGGGGCCAACGTCCTGACTTTC.

The gene calls are TRBV2 and TRBJ2-1, with a possible D match to TRBD2 (5 bases). The germline V gene has CDR1 SNHLY and CDR2 FYNNEI. The length of the CDR3 is 13 residues. The ends were cut back, 1 base at V and 9 bases at J, with 10 bases in the middle. The CDR3 DNA sequence: TGTGCCAGCAGTGAAGTGAGTCGGGGTGAGCAGTTCTTC. As protein: CASSEVSRGEQFF. Using reference TRBV2 and TRBJ2-1 for the parts outside the CDR3, the full variable domain is EPEVTQTPSHQVTQMGQEVILRCVPISNHLYFYWYRQILGQKVEFLVSFYNNEISEKSEIFDDQFSVERPDGSNFTLKIRSTKLEDSAMYFCASSEVSRGEQFFGPGTRLTVL.

The chain combines TRBV18 with TRBJ2-3, with a possible D match to TRBD2 (5 bases). The CDR3 runs 14 residues. Germline values: CDR1 KGHSH, CDR2 LQKENI. The V end was cut by 5 bases, the J end by 1 base, with 10 bases between. The CDR3 loop reads CASSTTGGTDTQYF. The DNA for the CDR3 is TGTGCCAGCTCAACTACCGGGGGCACAGATACGCAGTATTTT.

CDR3 coding DNA: TGTGCCAGCAGTGAAGGTTTGGGGGGGTTCTATGGCTACACCTTC. It encodes CASSEGLGGFYGYTF. The rearrangement links TRBV2 to TRBJ1-2, with D maybe TRBD1 (5 bases). Looked up from germline, CDR1 is SNHLY and CDR2 is FYNNEI. The ends were cut back, 1 base at V and 4 bases at J, with 13 bases in the middle. The CDR3 contains 15 residues.

The chain couples TRBV30 to TRBJ1-5; D gene unclear. CDR3 length: 13 amino acids. Deletions cut 0 bases from V and 4 bases from J, with 7 bases between. Germline-derived CDR1 and CDR2 are GTSNPN and SVGIG (reference sequence). The CDR3 coding sequence is TGTGCCTGGAGTGTAAACTCGAATCAGCCCCAGCATTTT. This gives the protein CAWSVNSNQPQHF. The complete variable domain, with remaining parts taken from reference TRBV30 and TRBJ1-5, reads SQTIHQWPATLVQPVGSPLSLECTVEGTSNPNLYWYRQAAGRGLQLLFYSVGIGQISSEVPQNLSASRPQDRQFILSSKKLLLSDSGFYLCAWSVNSNQPQHFGDGTRLSIL.

The chain combines TRBV30 with TRBJ2-1; D not certain. Germline V gene sequence: CDR1 GTSNPN, CDR2 SVGIG (reference sequence). The V end lost 4 bases, the J end lost 3 bases, and 4 bases lay between the germline ends. The CDR3 has 11 residues. The DNA of the CDR3 is TGTGCCTGGACAGGCTACAATGAGCAGTTCTTC. This sequence encodes CAWTGYNEQFF.

The chain couples TRBV19 to TRBJ1-2, with D tentatively TRBD1 (6 bases). Germline V gene data show CDR1 as LNHDA and CDR2 as SQIVND (reference sequence). Trimming pared 9 bases from V and 2 bases from J, leaving 16 bases between. This CDR3 is built from 14 residues. The CDR3 DNA is TGTGCCAGCCACCCAGGACAGATGAACTATGGCTACACCTTC. Its translation is CASHPGQMNYGYTF.